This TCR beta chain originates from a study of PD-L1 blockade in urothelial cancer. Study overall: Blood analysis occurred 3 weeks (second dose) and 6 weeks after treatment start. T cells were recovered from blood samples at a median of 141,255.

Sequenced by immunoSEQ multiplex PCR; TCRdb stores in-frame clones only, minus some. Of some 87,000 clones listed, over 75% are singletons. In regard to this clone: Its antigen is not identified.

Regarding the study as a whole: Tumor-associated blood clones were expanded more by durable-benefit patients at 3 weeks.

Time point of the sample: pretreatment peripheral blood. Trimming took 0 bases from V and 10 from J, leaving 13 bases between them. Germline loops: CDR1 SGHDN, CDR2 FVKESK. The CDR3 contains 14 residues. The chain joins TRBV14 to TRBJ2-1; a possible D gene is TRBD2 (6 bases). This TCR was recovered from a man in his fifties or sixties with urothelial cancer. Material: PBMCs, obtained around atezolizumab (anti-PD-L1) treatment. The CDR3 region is CASSQDKTLAEQFF. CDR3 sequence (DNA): TGTGCCAGCAGCCAAGATAAAACACTAGCCGAGCAGTTCTTC.